The 31 T cell receptor beta chains below were found in one sample sequenced in a study of blood T cell repertoires in COVID-19. The method was immunoSEQ multiplex PCR; TCRdb's version includes in-frame clones alone and lacks a portion of them. The sample lists 50,000 to 60,000 clones; roughly 87% were seen once. The material sequenced was peripheral blood. All receptors come from a man aged 40-50 years with COVID-19, enrolled during active disease.

V is TRBV19 and J is TRBJ1-1; perhaps TRBD1 as D (5 bases). The germline V gene encodes CDR1 LNHDA and CDR2 SQIVND (reference sequence). The length of the CDR3 is 15 residues. V was trimmed by 1 base and J by 4 bases, leaving 13 bases between them. Here the CDR3 DNA reads TGTGCCAGTAGTATAGCAGGGTCCAGGGCCACTGAAGCTTTCTTT. This translates into CASSIAGSRATEAFF.

The rearrangement uses TRBV29-1 and TRBJ1-1; TRBD1 is a possible D gene (5 bases). Per germline, CDR1 SQVTM and CDR2 ANQGSEA. V was shortened by 3 bases and J by 3 bases, with 11 bases between the two germline ends. The CDR3 is 13 residues long. CDR3 coding DNA: TGCAGCGTTGATGTGCGGGGGGACACTGAAGCTTTCTTT. Its protein product is CSVDVRGDTEAFF.

The chain is built from TRBV3-1 (or the pseudogene TRBV3-2) and TRBJ2-3; no firm D call. V dropped 6 bases and J dropped 2 bases, with 15 bases sitting between them. Germline values: CDR1 LGHDT, CDR2 YNNKEL (reference sequence). The CDR3 sequence is 15 residues long. The CDR3 spells CASRKSLLTTDTQYF. The CDR3 bases are TGTGCCAGCAGGAAGTCCCTACTCACCACAGATACGCAGTATTTT.

The genes are TRBV19 and TRBJ1-2; 12 bases agree with TRBD1. The germline CDR1 and CDR2 sequences are LNHDA and SQIVND (reference sequence). Trimming removed 6 bases from V and 1 base from J; junction bases left unmatched: 9. CDR3 length equals 17 residues. CDR3 in amino acids: CASSRGTGGSNNYGYTF. The CDR3 DNA reads TGTGCCAGTAGCCGCGGGACAGGGGGCAGTAATAACTATGGCTACACCTTC. Full variable domain (missing parts from reference TRBV19 and TRBJ1-2): DGGITQSPKYLFRKEGQNVTLSCEQNLNHDAMYWYRQDPGQGLRLIYYSQIVNDFQKGDIAEGYSVSREKKESFPLTVTSAQKNPTAFYLCASSRGTGGSNNYGYTFGSGTRLTVV.

The chain couples TRBV19 to TRBJ1-2, with D hard to call. Looked up from germline, CDR1 is LNHDA and CDR2 is SQIVND (reference sequence). Trimming took 7 bases from V and 6 from J, leaving 15 bases between them. CDR3 length: 13 amino acids. The CDR3 DNA reads TGTGCCAGTACCCTAACGGGGTTGGATGGCTACACCTTC. It codes for CASTLTGLDGYTF.

V gene TRBV7-8 combines with J gene TRBJ1-5; no reliable D call. CDR1 and CDR2 from the germline V gene are SGHVS and FQNEAQ. Trimming stripped 4 bases from V and 6 bases from J, with 16 bases between. The CDR3 totals 15 residues. For the CDR3, the DNA is TGTGCCAGCAGCTCCTCGTCGGGAGGAGGTCAGCCCCAGCATTTT. This sequence encodes CASSSSSGGGQPQHF.

The chain carries TRBV4-1 and TRBJ2-5, with TRBD2 matching over 12 bases. CDR3 length equals 15 residues. With V trimmed by 0 bases and J by 12 bases, 8 bases remained unmatched. CDR1 MGHRA and CDR2 YSYEKL come from the germline V gene. The CDR3 loop reads CASSQDYRASGREYF. CDR3 in DNA: TGCGCCAGCAGCCAAGATTATAGGGCTAGCGGGAGGGAGTACTTC.

This chain's CDR3 is CASSLEGDNEQFF. CDR3 nucleotide sequence: TGCGCCAGCAGCTTAGAAGGGGACAATGAGCAGTTCTTC. This chain links TRBV5-1 with TRBJ2-1, with D possibly matching TRBD1 (5 bases). Germline CDR1 and CDR2: SGHRS and YFSETQ. Trimming stripped 2 bases from V and 5 bases from J, with 8 bases between. The CDR3 is 13 amino acids. Supplemented by reference TRBV5-1 and TRBJ2-1, the full variable domain reads KAGVTQTPRYLIKTRGQQVTLSCSPISGHRSVSWYQQTPGQGLQFLFEYFSETQRNKGNFPGRFSGRQFSNSRSEMNVSTLELGDSALYLCASSLEGDNEQFFGPGTRLTVL.

The chain uses TRBV7-9 and TRBJ2-1, with 10 bases aligning to TRBD2. The CDR3 has 16 amino acids. The J segment lost 4 bases and the V segment lost 2 bases, leaving 5 bases of the junction unmatched. Germline CDR1 is SEHNR and CDR2 is FQNEAQ (reference sequence). The DNA for the CDR3 is TGTGCCAGCAGCTTAATCGGACTAGCGGTTTACAATGAGCAGTTCTTC. It specifies CASSLIGLAVYNEQFF.

The DNA for the CDR3 is TGTGCCAGCAGTTTAGGGACAGGGAGGGAGCAGTACTTC. Protein: CASSLGTGREQYF. The V and J genes are TRBV12-3 or TRBV12-4 and TRBJ2-7; 8 bases map to TRBD1. The trim removed 1 base at V and 7 bases at J, leaving 3 bases unmatched. The CDR3 is 13 amino acids.

J is TRBJ1-6 and V is TRBV28; D gene uncertain. Germline lookup yields CDR1 MDHEN and CDR2 SYDVKM. The length of the CDR3 is 13 residues. Trimming left V 10 bases short and J 7 bases short, with 14 bases between. CDR3 protein: CATNPSGNSPLHF. In DNA, the CDR3 is TGTGCCACCAATCCCTCAGGCAATTCACCCCTCCACTTT.

This chain links TRBV29-1 with TRBJ2-5, with 10 positions matching TRBD2. With V trimmed by 6 bases and J by 4 bases, 8 bases remained unmatched. This CDR3 has 14 residues. From germline, CDR1 is SQVTM and CDR2 ANQGSEA. The CDR3 DNA sequence: TGCAGCGTCATGATAGCGGGGGGCTTAGAGACCCAGTACTTC. Amino acids: CSVMIAGGLETQYF.

The rearrangement uses TRBV11-2 and TRBJ2-2; 10 nucleotides align to TRBD2. Germline V gene sequence: CDR1 SGHAT, CDR2 FQNNGV. V lost 2 bases to trimming and J lost 1 base; unmatched junction nucleotides: 7. This CDR3 contains 18 residues. The CDR3 bases are TGTGCCAGCAGCTTACGGGCTAGCGGGGGACTGAACACCGGGGAGCTGTTTTTT. Translated, it gives CASSLRASGGLNTGELFF.

This chain joins TRBV5-4 and TRBJ1-2; D is ambiguous. This CDR3 has 12 amino acids. V shed 4 bases and J shed 5 bases, with 9 bases lying between them. Looked up from germline, CDR1 is SGHNT and CDR2 is YYREEE (reference sequence). The CDR3: CASSPDMYGYTF. DNA for the CDR3: TGTGCCAGCAGCCCCGACATGTATGGCTACACCTTC.

A few counts support this clone. The chain joins TRBV12-5 to TRBJ2-1; D not resolved. V lost 2 bases, J lost 6 bases, and 11 bases lay in between. Germline V lookup: CDR1 LGHNT, CDR2 FRNRAP. The CDR3 consists of 14 residues. The CDR3 DNA sequence: TGTGCTAGTGGTTTGTTCCCTATATCCAATGAGCAGTTCTTC. The encoded protein is CASGLFPISNEQFF.

This clone was observed a few times. The CDR3 loop is CASSSGSASNQPQHF. The CDR3 region has the DNA TGTGCCAGTAGCTCTGGTAGCGCGTCCAATCAGCCCCAGCATTTT. This chain connects TRBV19 to TRBJ1-5; no clear D. The CDR3 runs 15 residues. Deletions cut 6 bases from V and 3 bases from J, with 15 bases between. Germline V gives CDR1 LNHDA, CDR2 SQIVND (reference sequence). Full variable domain (outside the CDR3, taken from reference TRBV19 and TRBJ1-5): DGGITQSPKYLFRKEGQNVTLSCEQNLNHDAMYWYRQDPGQGLRLIYYSQIVNDFQKGDIAEGYSVSREKKESFPLTVTSAQKNPTAFYLCASSSGSASNQPQHFGDGTRLSIL.

V and J are TRBV5-4 and TRBJ2-1; no definite D call. The V end was cut by 4 bases, the J end by 7 bases, with 15 bases between. The germline V gene encodes CDR1 SGHNT and CDR2 YYREEE (reference sequence). CDR3 length: 14 residues. The CDR3: CASSLPRNSNEQFF. CDR3 sequence (DNA): TGTGCCAGCAGCCTCCCCCGTAATAGTAATGAGCAGTTCTTC. Combining the CDR3 with reference TRBV5-4 and TRBJ2-1 gives the whole variable domain ETGVTQSPTHLIKTRGQQVTLRCSSQSGHNTVSWYQQALGQGPQFIFQYYREEENGRGNFPPRFSGLQFPNYSSELNVNALELDDSALYLCASSLPRNSNEQFFGPGTRLTVL.

The rearrangement joins TRBV7-8 to TRBJ2-1; TRBD2 aligns across 14 bases. The junction had 12 bases not matched to a gene; V was cut back by 5 bases and J by 9 bases. Germline V gene sequence: CDR1 SGHVS, CDR2 FQNEAQ. This CDR3 contains 17 residues. The CDR3 region has the DNA TGTGCCAGCAGCAGAAGACTAGCGGGGGGGCGTGAACCTGAGCAGTTCTTC. Its translation is CASSRRLAGGREPEQFF.

J is TRBJ1-3 and V is TRBV2; a possible D gene is TRBD1 (5 bases). Germline lookup yields CDR1 SNHLY and CDR2 FYNNEI. With 8 bases removed from V and 0 bases from J, the gap between germline ends came to 8 bases. The CDR3 consists of 13 residues. CDR3 bases: TGTGCCAGCCGGCAGGGCTCTGGAAACACCATATATTTT. Amino acid sequence: CASRQGSGNTIYF.

This rearrangement joins TRBV24-1 to TRBJ1-1, with unresolved D. Per germline, CDR1 KGHDR and CDR2 SFDVKD. There are 13 residues in the CDR3. The ends were cut back, 5 bases at V and 0 bases at J, with 6 bases in the middle. The CDR3: CATSGALNTEAFF. As DNA, the CDR3 is TGTGCCACCAGTGGGGCGCTGAACACTGAAGCTTTCTTT.

The CDR3 nucleotides are TGTGCCAGCAGTTTATCTCCCCTCTCCGTCCCGGGGGGTACAGATACGCAGTATTTT. This gives the protein CASSLSPLSVPGGTDTQYF. The rearrangement links TRBV27 to TRBJ2-3, with 7 bases aligning to TRBD2. The germline CDR1 and CDR2 sequences are MNHEY and SMNVEV (reference sequence). The CDR3 length is 19 residues. V trimming: 0 bases; J trimming: 3 bases; junction bases outside the gene matches: 15.

The rearrangement joins TRBV5-6 to TRBJ2-3; 7 nucleotides match TRBD2. The CDR3 contains 13 residues. Germline CDR1 reads SGHDT; CDR2 reads YYEEEE. V lost 3 bases to trimming and J lost 4 bases; unmatched junction nucleotides: 2. For the CDR3, the DNA is TGTGCCAGCAGCTCTCGGGGGGCAGATACGCAGTATTTT. Amino acids: CASSSRGADTQYF.

DNA of the CDR3: TGTGCCACCACATTGCGGCGCACAGATACGCAGTATTTT. The encoded protein is CATTLRRTDTQYF. This chain links TRBV12-3 or TRBV12-4 with TRBJ2-3, with unresolved D. This CDR3 comprises 13 residues. Between the trimmed V and J ends, which lost 10 bases and 1 base, there was a span of 12 bases.

The chain is built from TRBV18 and TRBJ2-7; maybe TRBD1 (5 bases). The CDR3 contains 14 residues. V was clipped by 2 bases and J by 5 bases, with 13 bases between them. Germline CDR1 and CDR2: KGHSH and LQKENI. Here the CDR3 reads CASSPGAGQNEQYF. CDR3 in DNA: TGTGCCAGCTCACCAGGGGCAGGTCAAAACGAGCAGTACTTC.

This chain connects TRBV28 to TRBJ1-1; D ambiguous. This CDR3 contains 14 residues. The germline V and J ends were trimmed by 1 base and 5 bases, with 11 bases remaining between them. The V gene's germline CDR1 is MDHEN and CDR2 SYDVKM. CDR3 in DNA: TGTGCCAGCAGTTTATTGCAGGTTAGGACTGAAGCTTTCTTT. Protein sequence: CASSLLQVRTEAFF.

The chain has TRBV11-2 and TRBJ2-5, with 7 nucleotides matching TRBD1. This CDR3 region has 13 residues. J gave up 6 bases and V 5 bases, and 6 bases lay outside the gene matches. The germline V gene has CDR1 SGHAT and CDR2 FQNNGV. CDR3 sequence (DNA): TGTGCCAGCAGCGTGACAGGGTCGAAGACCCAGTACTTC. This sequence encodes CASSVTGSKTQYF.

J is TRBJ2-1 and V is TRBV11-3, with a possible D match to TRBD2 (6 bases). V lost 6 bases and J lost 0, with 9 bases in between. Looked up from germline, CDR1 is SGHNT and CDR2 is YENEEA. This CDR3 has 14 amino acids. In DNA form, the CDR3 reads TGTGCCAGCAGTCGGGACTCCTCCTACAATGAGCAGTTCTTC. Protein: CASSRDSSYNEQFF. The full variable domain, rest sourced from reference TRBV11-3 and TRBJ2-1, is EAGVVQSPRYKIIEKKQPVAFWCNPISGHNTLYWYLQNLGQGPELLIRYENEEAVDDSQLPKDRFSAERLKGVDSTLKIQPAELGDSAVYLCASSRDSSYNEQFFGPGTRLTVL.

This chain joins TRBV7-9 and TRBJ1-5; the match to TRBD1 covers 7 bases. The CDR3 has 15 residues. V lost 2 bases, J lost 4 bases, and 5 bases stayed unmatched. CDR1 SEHNR and CDR2 FQNEAQ come from the germline V gene (reference sequence). This CDR3 is CASSLSGTANQPQHF. CDR3 coding DNA: TGTGCCAGCAGCTTATCCGGGACAGCAAATCAGCCCCAGCATTTT. The full variable domain, rest sourced from reference TRBV7-9 and TRBJ1-5, is DTGVSQNPRHKITKRGQNVTFRCDPISEHNRLYWYRQTLGQGPEFLTYFQNEAQLEKSRLLSDRFSAERPKGSFSTLEIQRTEQGDSAMYLCASSLSGTANQPQHFGDGTRLSIL.

This clone was observed once. The gene calls are TRBV9 and TRBJ2-7, with 9 bases aligning to TRBD1. The V and J ends lost 4 bases and 0 bases, in that order; junction bases with no gene match: 8. The CDR3 length is 16 residues. The germline gives CDR1 SGDLS, CDR2 YYNGEE. The chain's CDR3 is CASSPRDRAFSYEQYF. DNA for the CDR3: TGTGCCAGCAGCCCCCGGGACAGGGCTTTCTCCTACGAGCAGTACTTC. The full variable domain, completed using reference TRBV9 and TRBJ2-7, is DSGVTQTPKHLITATGQRVTLRCSPRSGDLSVYWYQQSLDQGLQFLIQYYNGEERAKGNILERFSAQQFPDLHSELNLSSLELGDSALYFCASSPRDRAFSYEQYFGPGTRLTVT.

The V and J genes are TRBV30 and TRBJ1-6; D call uncertain. The V and J ends lost 4 bases and 4 bases respectively, with 17 bases between them. CDR3 length equals 16 residues. The V gene's germline CDR1 is GTSNPN and CDR2 SVGIG (reference sequence). Here the CDR3 reads CAWTVDSIEYNSPLHF. CDR3 coding DNA: TGTGCCTGGACTGTAGACTCTATCGAGTATAATTCACCCCTCCACTTT.

This clone appeared once. The rearrangement links TRBV5-6 to TRBJ1-4, with D possibly matching TRBD1 (5 bases). There are 14 residues in the CDR3. Trimming removed 3 bases from V and 7 bases from J, with 13 bases in between. Germline V CDR1 and CDR2: SGHDT, YYEEEE. CDR3 sequence (DNA): TGTGCCAGCAGCTCAGGACAAAATGGTGAAAAACTGTTTTTT. It encodes CASSSGQNGEKLFF.